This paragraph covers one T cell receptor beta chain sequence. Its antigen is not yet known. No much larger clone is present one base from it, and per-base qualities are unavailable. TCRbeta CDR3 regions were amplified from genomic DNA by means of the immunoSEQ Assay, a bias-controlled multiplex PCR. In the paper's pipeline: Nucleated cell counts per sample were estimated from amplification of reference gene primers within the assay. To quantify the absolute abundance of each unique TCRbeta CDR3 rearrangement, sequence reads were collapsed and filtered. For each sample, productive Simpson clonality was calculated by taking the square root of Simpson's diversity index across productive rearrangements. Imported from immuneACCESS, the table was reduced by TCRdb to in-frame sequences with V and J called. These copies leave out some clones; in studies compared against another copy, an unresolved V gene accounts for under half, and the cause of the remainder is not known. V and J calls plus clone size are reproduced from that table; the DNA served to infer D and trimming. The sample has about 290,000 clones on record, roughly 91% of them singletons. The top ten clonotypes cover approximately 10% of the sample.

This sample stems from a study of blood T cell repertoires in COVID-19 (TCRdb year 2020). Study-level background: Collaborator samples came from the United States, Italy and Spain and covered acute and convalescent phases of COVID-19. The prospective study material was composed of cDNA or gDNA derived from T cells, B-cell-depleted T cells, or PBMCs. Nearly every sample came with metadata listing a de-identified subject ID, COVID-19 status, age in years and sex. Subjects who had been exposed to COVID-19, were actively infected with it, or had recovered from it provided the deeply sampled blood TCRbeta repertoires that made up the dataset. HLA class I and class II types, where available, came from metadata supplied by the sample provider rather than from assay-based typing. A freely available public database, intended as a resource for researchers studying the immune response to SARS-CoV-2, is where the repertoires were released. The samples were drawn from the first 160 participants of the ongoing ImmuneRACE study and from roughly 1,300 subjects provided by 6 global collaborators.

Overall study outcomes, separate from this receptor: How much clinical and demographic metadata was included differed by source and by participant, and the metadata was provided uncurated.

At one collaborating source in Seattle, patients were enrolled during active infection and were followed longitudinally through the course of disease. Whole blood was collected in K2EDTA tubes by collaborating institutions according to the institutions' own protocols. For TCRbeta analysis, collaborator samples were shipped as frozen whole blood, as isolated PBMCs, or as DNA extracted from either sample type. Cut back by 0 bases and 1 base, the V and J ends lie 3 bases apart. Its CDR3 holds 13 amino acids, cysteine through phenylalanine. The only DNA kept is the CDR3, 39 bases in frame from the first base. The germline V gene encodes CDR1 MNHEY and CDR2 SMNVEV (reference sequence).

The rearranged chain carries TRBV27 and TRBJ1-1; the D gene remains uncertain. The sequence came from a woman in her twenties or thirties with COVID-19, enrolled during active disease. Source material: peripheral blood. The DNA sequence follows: TGTGCCAGCAGTTTATCTAGGAACACTGAAGCTTTCTTT. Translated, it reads CASSLSRNTEAFF.